This T cell receptor beta chain was identified during a study of response to subunit inactivated influenza vaccine. This clonotype came up many times. TCRdb used MiXCR to reprocess the RT-PCR reads, holding one entry per CDR3 protein. The data contain 860,000 or so distinct CDR3 sequences, 21% of them seen just once; the ten biggest clones take up roughly 10%. J was trimmed by 0 bases and V by 1 base; bases with no gene match: 8. Germline CDR1 reads LGHNA; CDR2 reads YSLEER. The CDR3 sequence is 18 residues long. The chain carries TRBV4-3 and TRBJ2-4; the match to TRBD2 covers 8 bases. Source: PBMCs from blood, taken about 5 days after vaccination. This sequence was found in a man over 45 who received an inactivated influenza vaccine. The CDR3 DNA follows: TGCGCCAGCAGCCAAGTCGTAGCGGGACTGGTAGCCAAAAACATTCAGTACTTC. Translating gives CASSQVVAGLVAKNIQYF.